This passage covers 9 T cell receptor beta chains from one sample sequenced in a study of T cell changes during pregnancy in multiple sclerosis. Here immunoSEQ multiplex PCR was the method, and the copy in TCRdb shows in-frame clones only, minus some. The data contain about 70,000 clones, 90% to 95% of them singletons. The sequencing used peripheral blood, collected in the third trimester of pregnancy. These receptors were obtained from a female donor with multiple sclerosis, enrolled in a pregnancy study.

The chain combines TRBV10-3 with TRBJ2-5; 7 positions match TRBD1. Germline CDR1 ENHRY, CDR2 SYGVKD. There are 16 residues in the CDR3. With V trimmed by 0 bases and J by 0 bases, 4 bases remained unmatched. CDR3: CAISESRDRDQETQYF. DNA of the CDR3: TGTGCCATCAGTGAGTCCAGGGACAGAGACCAAGAGACCCAGTACTTC.

V gene TRBV7-9 combines with J gene TRBJ1-1; TRBD1 agrees at 8 bases. This CDR3 comprises 15 residues. The junction had 5 bases not matched to a gene; V was cut back by 5 bases and J by 0 bases. CDR1 is SEHNR and CDR2 is FQNEAQ in the germline V gene (reference sequence). The CDR3 loop reads CASSLQGQVNTEAFF. The CDR3 region has the DNA TGTGCCAGCAGCCTCCAGGGACAGGTGAACACTGAAGCTTTCTTT.

The chain has TRBV19 and TRBJ2-1; 10 bases line up with TRBD2. J lost 2 bases, V lost 5 bases, and 6 bases had no gene match. The CDR3 is 16 amino acids. Germline V CDR1 and CDR2: LNHDA, SQIVND (reference sequence). The CDR3 loop reads CASSFSGGPPYNEQFF. The CDR3 DNA reads TGTGCCAGTAGTTTTAGCGGGGGGCCCCCCTACAATGAGCAGTTCTTC.

The gene calls are TRBV5-4 and TRBJ1-2; the match to TRBD1 covers 7 bases. The CDR3 has 13 amino acids. The germline V gene encodes CDR1 SGHNT and CDR2 YYREEE (reference sequence). After removal of 0 bases from V and 10 bases from J, the junction contained 6 bases not matched to a gene. The DNA for the CDR3 is TGTGCCAGCAGCTTGGCCGGGACAGTTTCCTACACCTTC. It specifies CASSLAGTVSYTF.

This sequence joins TRBV5-1 and TRBJ1-5, with D possibly matching TRBD1 (6 bases). Trimming shortened V by 4 bases and J by 5 bases, and 10 bases separated the two germline ends. CDR1 and CDR2 from the germline V gene are SGHRS and YFSETQ. The CDR3 loop spans 13 amino acids. CDR3 DNA: TGCGCCAGCAGCATTGACAGGTATCAGCCCCAGCATTTT. The encoded protein is CASSIDRYQPQHF.

A remark on this clone: This specimen includes other DNA sequences encoding the same CDR3. The rearrangement links TRBV19 to TRBJ1-2; TRBD1 matches at 7 bases. The CDR3 spans 13 residues. The V gene end was trimmed by 6 bases and the J gene end by 2 bases; junction bases not matched to a gene: 3. Looked up from germline, CDR1 is LNHDA and CDR2 is SQIVND (reference sequence). The CDR3 DNA is TGTGCCAGTAGGGGACAGACCAACTATGGCTACACCTTC. It yields the protein CASRGQTNYGYTF.

The chain joins TRBV10-3 to TRBJ2-3, with TRBD2 identical over 10 bases. After removal of 0 bases from V and 8 bases from J, the junction contained 2 bases not matched to a gene. This CDR3 contains 14 residues. The germline CDR1 and CDR2 sequences are ENHRY and SYGVKD. CDR3 sequence (DNA): TGTGCCATCAGTGAGTCTTCTAGCGGGGGTACGCAGTATTTT. This gives the protein CAISESSSGGTQYF.

There are a few counts of this clone. This rearrangement joins TRBV15 to TRBJ2-2; weak D call: TRBD1 (5 bases). CDR1 is LNHNV, CDR2 YYDKDF, per germline (reference sequence). V gave up 1 base and J gave up 5 bases, with 14 bases separating them. There are 16 residues in the CDR3. The CDR3 DNA follows: TGTGCCACCAGCAGAGCCTTGGGGCTGGGGACCGGGGAGCTGTTTTTT. Translation gives CATSRALGLGTGELFF.

The rearrangement joins TRBV5-1 to TRBJ2-7; 9 nucleotides agree with TRBD2. This CDR3 is 14 amino acids long. V shed 4 bases and J 1 base; nucleotides not matched to a gene: 3. Germline V gene sequence: CDR1 SGHRS, CDR2 YFSETQ. This CDR3 reads CASSAGLASYEQYF. The DNA of the CDR3 is TGCGCCAGCAGCGCGGGACTAGCATCCTACGAGCAGTACTTC.